This T cell receptor (beta chain) was found in a study of radiotherapy plus CTLA-4 blockade in lung cancer. Whole-study context: Objective responses emerged in around a sixth of patients, and 31% attained disease control.

General study results and limits: Early clonal dynamics of blood T cells, together with interferon-beta, were reported as the best response predictor. Subsequent to radiotherapy plus ipilimumab, tumor-derived TCR clones underwent expansion in blood.

The CDR3 totals 14 residues. V shed 5 bases and J shed 5 bases, with 15 bases lying between them. Germline V gene sequence: CDR1 MNHNS, CDR2 SASEGT. With respect to this clone: Its specificity is not known.

Focal radiation and CTLA-4 blockade (ipilimumab) were tested in chemo-refractory metastatic non-small-cell lung cancer patients. The data were produced by immunoSEQ multiplex PCR, yet TCRdb's version contains in-frame clones alone and is incomplete. This sample has about 66,000 clones; over 80% occur once, and the top ten carry about 4%. V is TRBV6-1 and J is TRBJ2-5, with D possibly being TRBD1 (5 bases). This sequence originates from a human donor with non-small cell lung cancer who had a partial response to radiotherapy plus ipilimumab. The sample consisted of peripheral blood, taken from a patient treated with radiotherapy plus ipilimumab. Here the CDR3 DNA reads TGTGCCAGCAGTCGGACACTCGTAGTCGAGACCCAGTACTTC. Translated: CASSRTLVVETQYF.